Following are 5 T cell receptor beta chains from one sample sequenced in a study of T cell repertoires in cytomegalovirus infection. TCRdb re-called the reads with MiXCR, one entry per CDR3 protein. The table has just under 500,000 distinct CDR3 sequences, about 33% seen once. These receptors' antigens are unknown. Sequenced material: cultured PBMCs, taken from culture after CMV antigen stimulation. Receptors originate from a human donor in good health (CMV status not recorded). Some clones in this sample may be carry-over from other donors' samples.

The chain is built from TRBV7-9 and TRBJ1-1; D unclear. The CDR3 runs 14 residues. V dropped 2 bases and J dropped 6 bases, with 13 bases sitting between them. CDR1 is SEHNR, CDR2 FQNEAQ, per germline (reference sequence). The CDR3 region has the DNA TGTGCCAGCAGCTTACGGGAAAGACACTCTGAAGCTTTCTTT. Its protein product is CASSLRERHSEAFF.

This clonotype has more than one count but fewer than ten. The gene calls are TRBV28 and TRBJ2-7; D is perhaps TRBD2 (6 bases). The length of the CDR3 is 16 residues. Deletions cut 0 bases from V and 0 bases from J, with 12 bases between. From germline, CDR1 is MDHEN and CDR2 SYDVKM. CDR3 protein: CASSLWRAGTSYEQYF. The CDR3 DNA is TGTGCCAGCAGTTTATGGCGAGCGGGTACCTCCTACGAGCAGTACTTC.

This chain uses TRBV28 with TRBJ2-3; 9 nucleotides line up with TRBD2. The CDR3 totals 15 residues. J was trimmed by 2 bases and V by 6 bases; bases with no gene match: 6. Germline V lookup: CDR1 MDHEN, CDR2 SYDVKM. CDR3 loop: CASSASGKITDTQYF. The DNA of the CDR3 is TGTGCCAGCAGCGCTAGCGGGAAGATCACAGATACGCAGTATTTT.

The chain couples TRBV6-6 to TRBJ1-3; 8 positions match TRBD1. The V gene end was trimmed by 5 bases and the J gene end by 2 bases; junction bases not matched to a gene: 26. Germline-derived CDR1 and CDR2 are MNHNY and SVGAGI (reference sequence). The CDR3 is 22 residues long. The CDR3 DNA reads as TGTGCCAGCAGTAGCCCGACGAGTTGGACAGGGAAGAGTTCGCGAGCTGGAAACACCATATATTTT. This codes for CASSSPTSWTGKSSRAGNTIYF.

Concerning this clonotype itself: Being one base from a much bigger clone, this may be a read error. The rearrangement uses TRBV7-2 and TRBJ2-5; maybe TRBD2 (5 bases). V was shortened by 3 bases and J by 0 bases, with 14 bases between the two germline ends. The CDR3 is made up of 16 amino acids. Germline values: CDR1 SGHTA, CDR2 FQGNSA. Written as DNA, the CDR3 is TGTGCCAGCAGCTTCGCGGGTGGTGTCCACCAAGAGACCCAGTACTTC. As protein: CASSFAGGVHQETQYF.